Listed here is a single TCR beta chain. Its antigen is undetermined. Trimming removed 7 bases from V and 1 base from J, with 12 bases in between. The CDR3 consists of 14 residues. The germline V gene encodes CDR1 SNHLY and CDR2 FYNNEI. This record comes from a study of cytomegalovirus exposure and HLA in healthy donors. Study conclusions and caveats: Earlier results showed most TCR beta V segments being productive about 87% or about 30% of the time. Cytomegalovirus association was listed for 164 TCR beta chains.

The PCR used 60 Vbeta and 13 Jbeta primers. Libraries were prepared by immunoSEQ multiplex PCR; TCRdb keeps only in-frame clonotypes and omits some of them. The data hold some 200,000 clones, with roughly four fifths observed a single time. The material sequenced was PBMCs. The sequence was obtained from a woman in her forties or fifties in good health and CMV-seropositive. This sequence joins TRBV2 and TRBJ2-3; possible D gene TRBD1, 6 bases. This chain's CDR3 is CASKTGMGTDTQYF. The CDR3 DNA is TGTGCCAGCAAGACAGGCATGGGCACAGATACGCAGTATTTT.